The present T cell receptor (beta chain) was sequenced within a study of blood T cell repertoires in COVID-19. Clones were read by immunoSEQ multiplex PCR, and TCRdb kept only the in-frame ones, dropping some. The table includes about 200,000 clones, around three quarters detected once. The sequencing input was peripheral blood. The source is a woman in her 70s with acute or convalescent COVID-19.

CDR3 in DNA: TGTGCCAGCAGTCTCAGGGTAGGCGGAGGCTACACCTTC. It yields the protein CASSLRVGGGYTF. V usage is TRBV2 and J usage is TRBJ1-2, with D tentatively TRBD1 (5 bases). Per germline, CDR1 SNHLY and CDR2 FYNNEI. Trimming cost V 5 bases and J 8 bases, with 15 bases left between them. CDR3 length: 13 residues.